This TCR beta chain was recorded in a study of T cells in localized non-small cell lung cancer. Study conclusions and caveats: Greater blood T cell density accompanied longer overall survival.

Concerning this clone: The antigen is not known.

Produced via immunoSEQ multiplex PCR; TCRdb's table is partial and in-frame only. This sample yields some 49,000 clones, of which 81% are seen a single time; 17% belongs to the top ten. CDR1 SNHLY and CDR2 FYNNEI come from the germline V gene. The CDR3 length is 14 residues. The V segment lost 8 bases and the J segment 4 bases; nucleotides outside the gene matches: 7. This chain links TRBV2 with TRBJ2-2; 7 positions agree with TRBD2. The source is a man aged 40 to 70 with stage III lung adenocarcinoma. Material: peripheral blood mononuclear cells, obtained before any cancer treatment. CDR3 in DNA: TGTGCCAGCGTAAGGCGGGGGAGCACCGGGGAGCTGTTTTTT. Residues: CASVRRGSTGELFF.